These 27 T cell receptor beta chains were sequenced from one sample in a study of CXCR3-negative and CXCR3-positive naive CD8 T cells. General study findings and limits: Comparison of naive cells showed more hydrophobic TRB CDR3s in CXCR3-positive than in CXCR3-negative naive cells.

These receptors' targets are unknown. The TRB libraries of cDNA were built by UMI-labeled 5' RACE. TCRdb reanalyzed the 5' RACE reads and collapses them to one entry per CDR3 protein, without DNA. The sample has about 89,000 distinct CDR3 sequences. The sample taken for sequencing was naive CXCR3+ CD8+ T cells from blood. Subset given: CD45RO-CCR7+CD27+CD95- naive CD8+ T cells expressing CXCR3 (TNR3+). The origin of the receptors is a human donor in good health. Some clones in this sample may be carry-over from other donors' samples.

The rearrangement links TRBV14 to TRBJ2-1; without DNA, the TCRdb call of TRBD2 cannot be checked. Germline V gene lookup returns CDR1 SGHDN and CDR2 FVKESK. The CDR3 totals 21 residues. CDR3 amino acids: CASSLALWGLAGGPSYNEQFF.

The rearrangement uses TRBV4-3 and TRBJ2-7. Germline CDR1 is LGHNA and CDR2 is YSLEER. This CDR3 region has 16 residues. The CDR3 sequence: CASSQDLGGSSYEQYF.

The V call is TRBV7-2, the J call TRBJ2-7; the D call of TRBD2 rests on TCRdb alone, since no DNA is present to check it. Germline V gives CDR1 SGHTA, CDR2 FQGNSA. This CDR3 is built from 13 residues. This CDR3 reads CASSSSAGSEQYF.

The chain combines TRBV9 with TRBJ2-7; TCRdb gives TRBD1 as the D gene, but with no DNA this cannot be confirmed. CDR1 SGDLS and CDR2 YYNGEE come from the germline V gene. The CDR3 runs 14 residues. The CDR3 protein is CASSVGKGAYEQYF.

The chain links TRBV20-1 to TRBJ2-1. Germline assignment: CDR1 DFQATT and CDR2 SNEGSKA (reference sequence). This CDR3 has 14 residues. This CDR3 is CSASDRSSYNEQFF.

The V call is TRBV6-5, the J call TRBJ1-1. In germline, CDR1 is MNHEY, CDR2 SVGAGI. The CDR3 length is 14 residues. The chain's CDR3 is CASSYSDQKTEAFF.

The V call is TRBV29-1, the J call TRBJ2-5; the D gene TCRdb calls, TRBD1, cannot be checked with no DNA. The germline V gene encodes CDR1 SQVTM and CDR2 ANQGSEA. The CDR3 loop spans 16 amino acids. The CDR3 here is CSVEDYTGGIQETQYF.

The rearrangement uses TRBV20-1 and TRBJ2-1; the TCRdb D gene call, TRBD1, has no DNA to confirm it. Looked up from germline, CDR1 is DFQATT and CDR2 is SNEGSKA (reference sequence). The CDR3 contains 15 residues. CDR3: CSARDRGRESNEQFF.

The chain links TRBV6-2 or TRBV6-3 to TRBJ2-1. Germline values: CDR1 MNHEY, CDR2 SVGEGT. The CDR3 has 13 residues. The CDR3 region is CASGGYSYNEQFF.

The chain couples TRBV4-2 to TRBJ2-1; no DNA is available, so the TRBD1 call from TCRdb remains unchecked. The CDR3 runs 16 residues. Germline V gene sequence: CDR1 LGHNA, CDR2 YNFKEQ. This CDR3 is CASSQDGAGEYNEQFF.

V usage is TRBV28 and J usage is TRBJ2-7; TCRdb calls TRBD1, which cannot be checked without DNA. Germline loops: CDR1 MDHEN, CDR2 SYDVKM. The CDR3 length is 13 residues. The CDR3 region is CASRSLRGYEQYF.

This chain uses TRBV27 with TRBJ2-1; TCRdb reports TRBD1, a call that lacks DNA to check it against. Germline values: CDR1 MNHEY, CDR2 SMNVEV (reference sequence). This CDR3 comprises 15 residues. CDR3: CASSSPGRGYNEQFF.

The CDR3 is CATQTQGANTGELFF. The chain combines TRBV2 with TRBJ2-2; TCRdb picks TRBD1, but there is no DNA to check that call. The germline V gene encodes CDR1 SNHLY and CDR2 FYNNEI. The length of the CDR3 is 15 residues.

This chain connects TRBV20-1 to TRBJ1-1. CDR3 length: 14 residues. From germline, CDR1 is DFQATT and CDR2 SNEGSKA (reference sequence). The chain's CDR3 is CTGGGVETHTEAFF.

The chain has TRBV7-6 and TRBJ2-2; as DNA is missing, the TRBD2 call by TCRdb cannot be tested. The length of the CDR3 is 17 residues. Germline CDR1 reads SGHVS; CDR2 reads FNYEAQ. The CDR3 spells CASSWRREGPNTGELFF.

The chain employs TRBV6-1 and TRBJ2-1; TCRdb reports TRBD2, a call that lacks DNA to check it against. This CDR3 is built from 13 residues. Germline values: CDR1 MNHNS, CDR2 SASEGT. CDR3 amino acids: CASTGTSNNEQFF.

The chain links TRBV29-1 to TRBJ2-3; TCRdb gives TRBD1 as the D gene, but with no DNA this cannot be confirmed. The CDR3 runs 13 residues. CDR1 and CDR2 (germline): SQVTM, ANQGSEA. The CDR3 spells CSVEGQTEYTQYF.

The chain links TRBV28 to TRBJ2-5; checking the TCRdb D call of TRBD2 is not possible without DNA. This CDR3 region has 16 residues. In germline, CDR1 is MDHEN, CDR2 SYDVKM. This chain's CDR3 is CASSFGSGRYQETQYF.

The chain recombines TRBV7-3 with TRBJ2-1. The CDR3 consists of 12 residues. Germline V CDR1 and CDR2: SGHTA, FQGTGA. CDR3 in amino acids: CASSSQNNEQFF.

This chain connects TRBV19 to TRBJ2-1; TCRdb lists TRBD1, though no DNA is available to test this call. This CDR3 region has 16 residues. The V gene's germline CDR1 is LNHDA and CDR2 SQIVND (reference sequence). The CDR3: CASTPGGGSSYNEQFF.

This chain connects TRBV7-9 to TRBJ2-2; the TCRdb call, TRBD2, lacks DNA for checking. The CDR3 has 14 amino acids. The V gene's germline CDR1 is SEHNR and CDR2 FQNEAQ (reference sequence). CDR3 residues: CASHTGTNIGELFF.

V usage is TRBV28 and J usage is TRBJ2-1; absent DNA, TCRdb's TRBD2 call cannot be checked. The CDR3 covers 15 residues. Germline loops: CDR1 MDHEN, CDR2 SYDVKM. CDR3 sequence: CASSLWLERGNEQFF.

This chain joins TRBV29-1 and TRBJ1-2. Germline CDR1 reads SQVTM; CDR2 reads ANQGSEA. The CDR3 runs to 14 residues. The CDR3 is CSVDDARRNYGYTF.

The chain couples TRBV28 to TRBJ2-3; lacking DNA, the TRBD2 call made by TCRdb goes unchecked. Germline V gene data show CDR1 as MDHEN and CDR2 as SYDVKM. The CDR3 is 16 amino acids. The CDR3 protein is CASTRGASASTDTQYF.

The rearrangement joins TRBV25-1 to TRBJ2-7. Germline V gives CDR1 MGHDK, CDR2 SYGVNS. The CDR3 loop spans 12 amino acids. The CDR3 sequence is CASSGVTYEQYF.

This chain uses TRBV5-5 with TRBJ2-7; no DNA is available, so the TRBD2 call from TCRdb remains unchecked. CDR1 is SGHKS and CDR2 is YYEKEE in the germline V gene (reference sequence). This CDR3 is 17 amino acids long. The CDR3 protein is CASSLGPAGEVTYEQYF.

CDR3 sequence: CASNPSGERVTGEQFF. V usage is TRBV12-3 or TRBV12-4 and J usage is TRBJ2-1; TCRdb designates TRBD2, a call that cannot be tested without DNA. The CDR3 extends over 16 amino acids.